Below, 28 T cell receptor beta chains from the same sample are listed, as sequenced in a study of naive and memory T cell subsets. Findings of the study overall: Naive repertoires, especially CD8, held a few larger clonotypes, possibly memory cells re-expressing CD45RA.

These receptors have no known antigen. An equimolar mix of two oligonucleotides served as the beta constant-region primer for TRBC1 and TRBC2. The ligated cDNA underwent four PCR rounds using SP2 and nested alpha and beta constant-region primers. Using its own MiXCR run on the UMI-ligation and nested PCR reads, TCRdb lists one record per CDR3 protein. Of around 160,000 distinct CDR3 sequences listed, under 25% are singletons. Sample: naive CD4+ T cells from blood. The receptors shown here come from a human donor in good health.

The V call is TRBV5-6, the J call TRBJ2-3, with 12 bases aligning to TRBD2. The CDR3 spans 15 residues. Germline values: CDR1 SGHDT, CDR2 YYEEEE. After removal of 2 bases from V and 4 bases from J, the junction contained 2 bases not matched to a gene. CDR3 coding DNA: TGTGCCAGCAGCTTAGGACTAGCGGGACCAGATACGCAGTATTTT. It specifies CASSLGLAGPDTQYF.

The table lists this clonotype with a few counts. The rearrangement uses TRBV6-5 and TRBJ2-2; 11 nucleotides line up with TRBD2. The CDR3 is 17 amino acids. CDR1 MNHEY and CDR2 SVGAGI come from the germline V gene. V gave up 3 bases and J gave up 5 bases; unmatched junction bases: 8. DNA of the CDR3: TGTGCCAGCAGTTATTCCCGACTAGCGGGACGAACCGGGGAGCTGTTTTTT. Residues: CASSYSRLAGRTGELFF.

The sample holds a few counts of this clonotype. This rearrangement joins TRBV7-8 to TRBJ2-2; TRBD2 aligns across 7 bases. V lost 4 bases and J lost 3; bases outside the gene matches: 8. The germline V gene has CDR1 SGHVS and CDR2 FQNEAQ. The CDR3 totals 16 residues. CDR3 coding DNA: TGTGCCAGCAGCTGGGGGGAGCGGGATTACACCGGGGAGCTGTTTTTT. It translates to CASSWGERDYTGELFF.

V gene TRBV9 combines with J gene TRBJ1-1; D unresolved. The germline V gene has CDR1 SGDLS and CDR2 YYNGEE. V was cut by 5 bases and J by 7 bases, with 15 bases left in between. This CDR3 is built from 13 residues. CDR3 in amino acids: CASSVSDRNEAFF. The CDR3, as DNA: TGTGCCAGCAGTGTTTCGGACCGTAATGAAGCTTTCTTT.

Points on this clonotype: One end of the junction is discordant with germline, which a read error may explain. This sequence joins TRBV28 and TRBJ2-4; D is possibly TRBD1 (5 bases). The CDR3 length is 17 residues. Germline lookup yields CDR1 MDHEN and CDR2 SYDVKM. This CDR3 is CAGSLTDTGLAKNIQYF. DNA for the CDR3: TGTGCCGGCAGTTTAACCGACACAGGCCTGGCCAAAAACATTCAGTACTTC.

This clonotype was seen more than once but under ten times. This chain uses TRBV28 with TRBJ1-3; maybe TRBD1 (5 bases). Per the germline V gene, CDR1 is MDHEN and CDR2 is SYDVKM. The CDR3 covers 16 residues. Trimming took off 3 bases at V and 0 bases at J, with 12 bases between the two ends. The CDR3 loop reads CASSLVWDHSGNTIYF. In DNA, the CDR3 is TGTGCCAGCAGTTTGGTGTGGGACCACTCTGGAAACACCATATATTTT.

The table lists this clonotype with a few counts. The gene calls are TRBV6-5 and TRBJ2-6; D may correspond to TRBD1 or TRBD2 (5 bases each). Trimming left V 7 bases short and J 0 bases short, with 13 bases between. CDR3 length: 16 residues. In germline, CDR1 is MNHEY, CDR2 SVGAGI. CDR3 nucleotides: TGTGCCAGCAAACCGGGACGCTTCTCTGGGGCCAACGTCCTGACTTTC. It is translated as CASKPGRFSGANVLTF.

The genes are TRBV6-1 and TRBJ2-7; D is perhaps TRBD2 (5 bases). This CDR3 region has 16 residues. From germline, CDR1 is MNHNS and CDR2 SASEGT. Deletions cut 0 bases from V and 6 bases from J, with 18 bases between. This CDR3 reads CASSEARASPWGEQYF. DNA for the CDR3: TGTGCCAGCAGTGAAGCGCGGGCCTCCCCCTGGGGCGAGCAGTACTTC.

The chain has TRBV5-1 and TRBJ1-5; D gene unclear. Trimming left V 4 bases short and J 6 bases short, with 11 bases between. The CDR3 sequence is 13 residues long. The V gene's germline CDR1 is SGHRS and CDR2 YFSETQ. CDR3 loop: CASSPEGTQPQHF. The CDR3, as DNA: TGCGCCAGCAGCCCGGAGGGTACTCAGCCCCAGCATTTT. Combining the CDR3 with reference TRBV5-1 and TRBJ1-5 gives the whole variable domain KAGVTQTPRYLIKTRGQQVTLSCSPISGHRSVSWYQQTPGQGLQFLFEYFSETQRNKGNFPGRFSGRQFSNSRSEMNVSTLELGDSALYLCASSPEGTQPQHFGDGTRLSIL.

In this sample, this clonotype turned up a few times. This chain joins TRBV6-1 and TRBJ1-2; D gene ambiguous. CDR3 length: 15 residues. V was shortened by 0 bases and J by 4 bases, with 12 bases between the two germline ends. Germline CDR1 MNHNS, CDR2 SASEGT. CDR3 DNA sequence: TGTGCCAGCAGTGAAGCGGGCTACCGGCTCTATGGCTACACCTTC. Translated, it gives CASSEAGYRLYGYTF.

This clonotype was observed many times. The chain carries TRBV29-1 and TRBJ2-2; 11 bases agree with TRBD2. After removal of 6 bases from V and 0 bases from J, the junction contained 12 bases not matched to a gene. This CDR3 is built from 18 residues. CDR1 is SQVTM and CDR2 is ANQGSEA in the germline V gene. The CDR3 sequence: CSVNGVGSGRANTGELFF. CDR3 nucleotides: TGCAGCGTCAATGGAGTTGGTAGCGGGAGGGCGAACACCGGGGAGCTGTTTTTT.

This clonotype was picked up a small number of times. The chain joins TRBV6-6 to TRBJ1-1, with TRBD1 matching 8 bases. The CDR3 consists of 15 residues. V was pared by 2 bases and J by 5 bases, with 7 bases of the junction left unmatched. Germline loops: CDR1 MNHNY, CDR2 SVGAGI (reference sequence). The CDR3: CASSYPDRGRTEAFF. CDR3 in DNA: TGTGCCAGCAGTTACCCCGACAGGGGAAGGACTGAAGCTTTCTTT.

Comments on this clonotype: Relative to the germline gene, one junction end is altered; a read error may explain this. J is TRBJ2-1 and V is TRBV3-1; the match to TRBD2 covers 8 bases. CDR1 and CDR2 from the germline V gene are LGHDT and YNNKEL (reference sequence). CDR3 length: 15 amino acids. In DNA, the CDR3 is TGTGCCAGCACCCAAGCGGGAGACCCCTACAATGAGCAGTTCTTC. This gives the protein CASTQAGDPYNEQFF.

The chain carries TRBV7-2 and TRBJ2-1, with a tentative D call TRBD2 (5 bases). Germline CDR1 and CDR2: SGHTA and FQGNSA. Trimming stripped 1 base from V and 13 bases from J, with 17 bases between. This CDR3 contains 14 residues. The CDR3 loop is CASSLVPGSSGQFF. In nucleotides, the CDR3 is TGTGCCAGCAGCTTAGTTCCGGGGTCGTCTGGCCAGTTCTTC.

The chain employs TRBV5-1 and TRBJ1-1; D remains unclear. Germline CDR1 and CDR2: SGHRS and YFSETQ. The CDR3 extends over 15 amino acids. The V gene lost 0 bases and the J gene lost 4 bases, with 13 bases spanning the gap. In DNA form, the CDR3 reads TGCGCCAGCAGCTTGGATGGGGTGTTGGGCACTGAAGCTTTCTTT. Amino acid sequence: CASSLDGVLGTEAFF.

This clonotype was seen many times. The J gene is TRBJ1-5, the V gene TRBV7-9, with no clear D. Germline V lookup: CDR1 SEHNR, CDR2 FQNEAQ (reference sequence). The V and J ends lost 6 bases and 3 bases respectively, with 15 bases between them. The CDR3 loop spans 15 amino acids. In DNA, the CDR3 is TGTGCCAGCAGTCCCGACCGAAACTTCAATCAGCCCCAGCATTTT. It yields the protein CASSPDRNFNQPQHF.

The gene calls are TRBV5-4 and TRBJ2-5; TRBD2 matches 9 bases. CDR3 length equals 16 residues. Germline values: CDR1 SGHNT, CDR2 YYREEE (reference sequence). Germline trimming cut 0 bases from V and 0 bases from J; bases unmatched to any gene: 3. The CDR3 region has the DNA TGTGCCAGCAGCTTGGATTCTAGCGGGGACCAAGAGACCCAGTACTTC. Its translation: CASSLDSSGDQETQYF.

This clonotype was counted many times. The rearrangement joins TRBV29-1 to TRBJ2-2; the D is unclear. CDR3 size: 14 residues. CDR1 SQVTM and CDR2 ANQGSEA come from the germline V gene. V was cut by 6 bases and J by 7 bases, with 18 bases left in between. The CDR3 nucleotides read TGCAGCGTGACCCCTTTGGGATCTGGCGGGGAGCTGTTTTTT. Translating it yields CSVTPLGSGGELFF.

The gene calls are TRBV29-1 and TRBJ2-1, with 11 bases fitting TRBD2. V shed 4 bases, J shed 5 bases, and the junction held 7 bases outside the gene matches. The CDR3 loop spans 15 amino acids. Germline CDR1 and CDR2: SQVTM and ANQGSEA. The CDR3 here is CSVGPTSGSNNEQFF. For the CDR3, the DNA is TGCAGCGTTGGACCAACTAGCGGGAGCAACAATGAGCAGTTCTTC.

This clonotype was picked up a small number of times. The CDR3 DNA is TGCAGCGTGCAAGAGGGGTTTTGGATCACTGAAGCTTTCTTT. Protein sequence: CSVQEGFWITEAFF. The chain combines TRBV29-1 with TRBJ1-1; D might be TRBD1 (5 bases). With 6 bases removed from V and 4 bases from J, the gap between germline ends came to 18 bases. This CDR3 is 14 amino acids long. Germline V gene lookup returns CDR1 SQVTM and CDR2 ANQGSEA. The entire variable domain, with the rest obtained from reference TRBV29-1 and TRBJ1-1, is as follows: SAVISQKPSRDICQRGTSLTIQCQVDSQVTMMFWYRQQPGQSLTLIATANQGSEATYESGFVIDKFPISRPNLTFSTLTVSNMSPEDSSIYLCSVQEGFWITEAFFGQGTRLTVV.

The genes are TRBV28 and TRBJ1-2; 9 nucleotides match TRBD1. The CDR3 contains 14 residues. Trimming cost V 3 bases and J 7 bases; bases outside gene matches: 6. Germline CDR1 MDHEN, CDR2 SYDVKM. The CDR3 DNA is TGTGCCAGCAGTTTGGGGACAGGGTCCCCTGGCTACACCTTC. Translated, it gives CASSLGTGSPGYTF.

This clonotype was seen more than once but under ten times. The J gene is TRBJ2-5, the V gene TRBV20-1, with D uncertain. Trimming cost V 8 bases and J 0 bases, with 22 bases left between them. The CDR3 runs 16 residues. Per the germline V gene, CDR1 is DFQATT and CDR2 is SNEGSKA (reference sequence). The CDR3 is CSPMEMTARNQETQYF. In DNA, the CDR3 is TGCAGTCCTATGGAAATGACGGCACGAAACCAAGAGACCCAGTACTTC.

The V gene is TRBV6-2 or TRBV6-3, the J gene TRBJ2-5; 11 positions match TRBD2. The germline V gene encodes CDR1 MNHEY and CDR2 SVGEGT. V lost 6 bases to trimming and J lost 3 bases; unmatched junction nucleotides: 9. The CDR3 runs to 16 residues. The DNA for the CDR3 is TGTGCCAGCAGACAAATACCGGGACTAGCGGAAGAGACCCAGTACTTC. Its translation is CASRQIPGLAEETQYF.

The chain joins TRBV7-9 to TRBJ1-1; the D is unclear. Trimming cost V 6 bases and J 1 base, with 9 bases left between them. The CDR3 runs to 13 residues. CDR1 SEHNR and CDR2 FQNEAQ come from the germline V gene (reference sequence). The CDR3 DNA follows: TGTGCCAGCAGAGCACCAGAGAACACTGAAGCTTTCTTT. It is translated as CASRAPENTEAFF. Full variable domain (outside the CDR3, taken from reference TRBV7-9 and TRBJ1-1): DTGVSQNPRHKITKRGQNVTFRCDPISEHNRLYWYRQTLGQGPEFLTYFQNEAQLEKSRLLSDRFSAERPKGSFSTLEIQRTEQGDSAMYLCASRAPENTEAFFGQGTRLTVV.

This clonotype occurred many times. This chain uses TRBV12-3 or TRBV12-4 with TRBJ2-1; 7 bases map to TRBD2. There are 13 residues in the CDR3. V lost 3 bases and J lost 7; bases outside the gene matches: 3. CDR3 amino acids: CASSFFGGNEQFF. The CDR3 nucleotides read TGTGCCAGCAGTTTTTTCGGGGGGAATGAGCAGTTCTTC.

This chain uses TRBV28 with TRBJ2-5, with 7 bases matching TRBD1. V dropped 6 bases and J dropped 7; count of bases not matched to a gene: 8. This CDR3 is 13 amino acids long. Germline CDR1 is MDHEN and CDR2 is SYDVKM. The CDR3 DNA is TGTGCCAGCAGCCTACAGGGGTTTGGGACCCAGTACTTC. Translation: CASSLQGFGTQYF.

This clonotype was seen more than once but under ten times. The gene calls are TRBV6-5 and TRBJ2-7, with 9 positions matching TRBD1. The V gene's germline CDR1 is MNHEY and CDR2 SVGAGI. This CDR3 has 17 residues. The ends lost 6 bases at V and 2 bases at J; junction bases unmatched: 14. The CDR3 region has the DNA TGTGCCAGCAGCCACCTACCCGGACAGGGGCGTCCCTACGAGCAGTACTTC. It specifies CASSHLPGQGRPYEQYF.

This clonotype was seen repeatedly, ten times or more. The J gene is TRBJ2-4, the V gene TRBV4-2, with 8 bases identical to TRBD1. Germline loops: CDR1 LGHNA, CDR2 YNFKEQ. After removal of 5 bases from V and 7 bases from J, the junction contained 7 bases not matched to a gene. This CDR3 has 14 residues. CDR3 region: CASSSAGTGNIQYF. Written as DNA, the CDR3 is TGTGCCAGCAGCTCGGCCGGGACAGGCAACATTCAGTACTTC.